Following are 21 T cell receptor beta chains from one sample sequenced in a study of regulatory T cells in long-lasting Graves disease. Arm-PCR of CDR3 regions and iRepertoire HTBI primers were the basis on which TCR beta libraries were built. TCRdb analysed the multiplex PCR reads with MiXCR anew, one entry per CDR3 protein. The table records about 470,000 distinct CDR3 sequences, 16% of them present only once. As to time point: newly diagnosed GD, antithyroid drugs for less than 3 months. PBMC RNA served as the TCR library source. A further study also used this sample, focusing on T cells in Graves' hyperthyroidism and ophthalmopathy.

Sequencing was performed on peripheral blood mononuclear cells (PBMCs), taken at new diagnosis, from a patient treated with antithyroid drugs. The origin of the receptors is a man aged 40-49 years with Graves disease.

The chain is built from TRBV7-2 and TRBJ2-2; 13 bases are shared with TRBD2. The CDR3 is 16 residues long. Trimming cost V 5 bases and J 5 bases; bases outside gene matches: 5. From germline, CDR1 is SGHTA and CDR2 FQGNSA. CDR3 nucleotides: TGTGCCAGCAGCCAGAAACTAGCGGGAGGGACCGGGGAGCTGTTTTTT. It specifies CASSQKLAGGTGELFF.

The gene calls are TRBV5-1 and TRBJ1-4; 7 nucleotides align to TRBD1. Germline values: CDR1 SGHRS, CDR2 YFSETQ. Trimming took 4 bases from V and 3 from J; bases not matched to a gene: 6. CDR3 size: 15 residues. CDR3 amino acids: CASSQTGTANEKLFF. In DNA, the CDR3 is TGCGCCAGCAGCCAGACCGGGACAGCTAATGAAAAACTGTTTTTT.

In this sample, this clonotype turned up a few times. CDR3 nucleotides: TGCAGTGCACAGTTTTATAGCAATCAGCCCCAGCATTTT. This gives the protein CSAQFYSNQPQHF. The genes are TRBV20-1 and TRBJ1-5; D gene ambiguous. Trimming stripped 6 bases from V and 0 bases from J, with 9 bases between. Germline CDR1 reads DFQATT; CDR2 reads SNEGSKA (reference sequence). The CDR3 has 13 amino acids.

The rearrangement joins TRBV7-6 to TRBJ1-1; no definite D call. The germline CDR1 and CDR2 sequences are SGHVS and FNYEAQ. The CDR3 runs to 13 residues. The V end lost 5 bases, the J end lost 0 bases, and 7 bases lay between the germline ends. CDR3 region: CASSPKLNTEAFF. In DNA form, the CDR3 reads TGTGCCAGCAGCCCGAAATTGAACACTGAAGCTTTCTTT.

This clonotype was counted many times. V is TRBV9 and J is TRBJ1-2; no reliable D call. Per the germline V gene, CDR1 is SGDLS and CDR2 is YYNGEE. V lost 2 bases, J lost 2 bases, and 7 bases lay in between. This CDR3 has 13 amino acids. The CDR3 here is CASSVDENYGYTF. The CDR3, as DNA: TGTGCCAGCAGCGTCGATGAGAACTATGGCTACACCTTC.

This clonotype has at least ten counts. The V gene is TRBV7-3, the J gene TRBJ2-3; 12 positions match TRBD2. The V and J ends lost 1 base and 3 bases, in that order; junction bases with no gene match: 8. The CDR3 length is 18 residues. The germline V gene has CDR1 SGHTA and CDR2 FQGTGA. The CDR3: CASSLNPLGTSGTDTQYF. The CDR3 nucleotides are TGTGCCAGCAGCTTAAACCCACTCGGGACTAGCGGGACAGATACGCAGTATTTT.

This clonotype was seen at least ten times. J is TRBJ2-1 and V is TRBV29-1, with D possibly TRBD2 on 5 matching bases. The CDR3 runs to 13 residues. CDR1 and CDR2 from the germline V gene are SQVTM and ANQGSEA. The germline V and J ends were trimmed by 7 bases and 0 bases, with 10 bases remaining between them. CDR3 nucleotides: TGCAGCGCCTCAGCGGACTCCTACAATGAGCAGTTCTTC. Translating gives CSASADSYNEQFF.

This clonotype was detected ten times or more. The chain's CDR3 is CASSFLTSGRLRREQYF. CDR3 DNA: TGTGCCAGCAGCTTTCTGACTAGCGGGAGGTTGAGGAGGGAGCAGTACTTC. The chain uses TRBV7-2 and TRBJ2-7; 13 nucleotides match TRBD2. The V gene end was trimmed by 3 bases and the J gene end by 7 bases; junction bases not matched to a gene: 12. CDR3 length: 17 amino acids. Germline V CDR1 and CDR2: SGHTA, FQGNSA.

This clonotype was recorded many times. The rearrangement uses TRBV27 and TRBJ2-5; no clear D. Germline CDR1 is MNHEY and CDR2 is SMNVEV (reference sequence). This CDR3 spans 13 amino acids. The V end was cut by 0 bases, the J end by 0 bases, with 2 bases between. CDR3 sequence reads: CASSLSHQETQYF. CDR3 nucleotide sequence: TGTGCCAGCAGTTTATCCCACCAAGAGACCCAGTACTTC.

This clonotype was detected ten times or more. The CDR3 sequence: CASSLPGQGPYEQYF. The DNA of the CDR3 is TGTGCCAGCAGTCTTCCGGGACAGGGACCCTACGAGCAGTACTTC. The chain recombines TRBV6-2 or TRBV6-3 with TRBJ2-7; 9 bases fit TRBD1. V trimming: 5 bases; J trimming: 2 bases; junction bases outside the gene matches: 7. Germline V CDR1 and CDR2: MNHEY, SVGEGT. The CDR3 consists of 15 residues.

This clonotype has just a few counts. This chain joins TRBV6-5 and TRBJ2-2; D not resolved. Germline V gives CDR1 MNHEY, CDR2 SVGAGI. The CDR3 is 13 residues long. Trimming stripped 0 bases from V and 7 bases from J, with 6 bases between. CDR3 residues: CASSYSGNGELFF. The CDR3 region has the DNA TGTGCCAGCAGTTACTCAGGGAACGGGGAGCTGTTTTTT.

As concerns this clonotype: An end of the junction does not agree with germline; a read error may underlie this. CDR3 in DNA: TGTGCCAACAGTTTCCGGAGCTCCTACAATGAGCAGTTCTTC. Protein sequence: CANSFRSSYNEQFF. V usage is TRBV2 and J usage is TRBJ2-1, with no clear D. The CDR3 loop spans 14 amino acids. In germline, CDR1 is SNHLY, CDR2 FYNNEI. Combining the CDR3 with reference TRBV2 and TRBJ2-1 gives the whole variable domain EPEVTQTPSHQVTQMGQEVILRCVPISNHLYFYWYRQILGQKVEFLVSFYNNEISEKSEIFDDQFSVERPDGSNFTLKIRSTKLEDSAMYFCANSFRSSYNEQFFGPGTRLTVL.

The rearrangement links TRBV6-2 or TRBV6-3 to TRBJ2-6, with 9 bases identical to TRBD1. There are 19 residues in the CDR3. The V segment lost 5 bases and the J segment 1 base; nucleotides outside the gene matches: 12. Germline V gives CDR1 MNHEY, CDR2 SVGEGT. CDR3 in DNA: TGTGCCAGCAGTAGAACGGACAGGGGTATCCAGTCTGGGGCCAACGTCCTGACTTTC. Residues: CASSRTDRGIQSGANVLTF.

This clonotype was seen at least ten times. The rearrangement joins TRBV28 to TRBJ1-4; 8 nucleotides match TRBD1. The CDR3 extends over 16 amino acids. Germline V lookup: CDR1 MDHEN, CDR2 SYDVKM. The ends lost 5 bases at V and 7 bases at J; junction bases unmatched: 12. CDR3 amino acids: CASSLIQGARGEKLFF. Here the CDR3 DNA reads TGTGCCAGCAGTCTAATCCAGGGGGCGCGCGGTGAAAAACTGTTTTTT. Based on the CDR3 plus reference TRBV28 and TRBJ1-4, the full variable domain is DVKVTQSSRYLVKRTGEKVFLECVQDMDHENMFWYRQDPGLGLRLIYFSYDVKMKEKGDIPEGYSVSREKKERFSLILESASTNQTSMYLCASSLIQGARGEKLFFGSGTQLSVL.

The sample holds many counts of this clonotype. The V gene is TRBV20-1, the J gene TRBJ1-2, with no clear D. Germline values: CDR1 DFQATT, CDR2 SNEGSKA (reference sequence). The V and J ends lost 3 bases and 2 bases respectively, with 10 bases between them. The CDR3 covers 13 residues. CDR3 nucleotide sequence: TGCAGTGCTAGCCCCGGGTTGAACTATGGCTACACCTTC. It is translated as CSASPGLNYGYTF.

The CDR3 sequence is CASSSDTGLGQTQYF. CDR3 sequence (DNA): TGCGCCAGCAGCTCGGATACAGGGCTGGGACAGACCCAGTACTTC. V is TRBV5-1 and J is TRBJ2-5; tentative D call: TRBD1 (6 bases). The germline V gene has CDR1 SGHRS and CDR2 YFSETQ. V lost 3 bases and J lost 6, with 18 bases in between. This CDR3 is 15 amino acids long.

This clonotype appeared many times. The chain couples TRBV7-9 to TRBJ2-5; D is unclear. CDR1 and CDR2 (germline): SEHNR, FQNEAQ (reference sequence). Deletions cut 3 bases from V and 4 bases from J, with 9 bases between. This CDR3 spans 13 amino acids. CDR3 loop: CASSFTVGETQYF. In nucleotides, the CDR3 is TGTGCCAGCAGCTTCACGGTGGGAGAGACCCAGTACTTC.

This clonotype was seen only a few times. The CDR3 reads CASSLREESDTQYF. The CDR3 region has the DNA TGCGCCAGCAGTTTGCGGGAGGAGTCAGATACGCAGTATTTT. V is TRBV5-1 and J is TRBJ2-3; 8 bases map to TRBD2. J gave up 4 bases and V 5 bases, and 6 bases lay outside the gene matches. CDR1 is SGHRS and CDR2 is YFSETQ in the germline V gene. The CDR3 covers 14 residues.

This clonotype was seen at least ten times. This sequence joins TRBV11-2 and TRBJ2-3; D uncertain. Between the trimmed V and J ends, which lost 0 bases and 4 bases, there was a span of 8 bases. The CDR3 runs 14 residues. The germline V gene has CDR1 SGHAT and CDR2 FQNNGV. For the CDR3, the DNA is TGTGCCAGCAGCTTAGATCCGTTGGCAGATACGCAGTATTTT. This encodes CASSLDPLADTQYF. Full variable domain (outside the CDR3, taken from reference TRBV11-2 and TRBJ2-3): EAGVAQSPRYKIIEKRQSVAFWCNPISGHATLYWYQQILGQGPKLLIQFQNNGVVDDSQLPKDRFSAERLKGVDSTLKIQPAKLEDSAVYLCASSLDPLADTQYFGPGTRLTVL.

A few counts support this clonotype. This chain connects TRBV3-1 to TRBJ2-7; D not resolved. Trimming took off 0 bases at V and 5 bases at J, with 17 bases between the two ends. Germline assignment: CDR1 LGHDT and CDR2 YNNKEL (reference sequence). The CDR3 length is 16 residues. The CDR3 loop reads CASSQDLALLVDEQYF. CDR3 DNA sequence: TGTGCCAGCAGCCAAGATCTGGCCCTCCTTGTGGACGAGCAGTACTTC.

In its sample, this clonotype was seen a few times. The CDR3 here is CASTLNGQPGELFF. The CDR3 nucleotides read TGTGCCAGCACCCTTAATGGGCAGCCCGGGGAGCTGTTTTTT. The chain carries TRBV28 and TRBJ2-2, with unresolved D. The CDR3 has 14 residues. Germline CDR1 reads MDHEN; CDR2 reads SYDVKM. Trimming pared 7 bases from V and 6 bases from J, leaving 15 bases between.